The sample holds many counts of the clone carrying this T cell receptor beta chain. Its target is not known. From RNA transcripts, TCR beta CDR3 regions were amplified. The HTBI set primed first-round TCR CDR3 RT-PCR. TCRdb processed the multiplex PCR reads anew with MiXCR; each CDR3 protein has one entry. The data hold about 550,000 distinct CDR3 sequences, with 20% to 25% observed a single time. The CDR3 totals 13 residues. V was trimmed by 7 bases and J by 4 bases, leaving 13 bases between them. The germline gives CDR1 MNHEY, CDR2 SVGEGT. Stable hyperthyroidism: no ophthalmopathy progression over 18 months of follow-up. The authors obtained PBMCs from 9 to 10 ml of fresh peripheral blood. This sample is drawn from a study of T cells in Graves' hyperthyroidism and ophthalmopathy. Study-level background: Before treatment of any kind, peripheral blood was taken at initial diagnosis. The study, taken as a whole, reports: Expanded thyroid clonotypes (above 0.001) were mostly also found in blood.

The sequencing sample was made of blood. The rearrangement joins TRBV6-2 or TRBV6-3 to TRBJ1-1, with a possible D match to TRBD1 (5 bases). This sequence originates from a man aged 18 to 35 with Graves' hyperthyroidism. CDR3 protein: CASTEQVITEAFF. CDR3 nucleotide sequence: TGTGCCAGCACCGAACAGGTGATCACTGAAGCTTTCTTT.